This is a list of T cell receptor beta chains from one sample in a study of prognosis after radiotherapy for stage I lung cancer. TCRdb ran MiXCR on the multiplex PCR reads and lists one entry per CDR3 protein. The sample lists 15,000 or so distinct CDR3 sequences; around 40% were seen once. This sample comprised PBMCs, obtained before or after stereotactic body radiation therapy (not recorded which). These receptors all come from a donor of 50 years or more with non-small cell lung cancer. Both conserved end residues are part of each CDR3. A D gene is named only where the DNA matches it firmly. Size tells how often a clone was seen (once, few, many) or the class of an expanded clone, and some rows leave it out.

J | size | V | D | DNA | CDR3
TRBJ2-3 | - | TRBV24-1 | - | TGTGCCACCAGTGATTTACGAGGGACAGATACGCAGTATTTT | CATSDLRGTDTQYF
TRBJ1-6 | - | TRBV30 | - | TGTGCCTGGAGGGCAACCGGTGCAATGGGATCACCCCTCCACTTT | CAWRATGAMGSPLHF
TRBJ2-3 | many | TRBV7-2 | TRBD1 | TGTGCCAGCAGCTTAGAGGGACAGTCTAGCACAGATACGCAGTATTTT | CASSLEGQSSTDTQYF
TRBJ1-2 | medium-sized | TRBV20-1 | TRBD1 | TGCAGTGCTACCCATCCCGGGACAGACTATGGCTACACCTTC | CSATHPGTDYGYTF
TRBJ2-1 | - | TRBV6-4 | TRBD2 | TGTGCCAGCAGTACTAGCGGGGTTAGCTCCTACAATGAGCAGTTCTTC | CASSTSGVSSYNEQFF
TRBJ2-1 | few | TRBV24-1 | - | TGTGCCACCAGTCTCGGTAGCGCCAATGAGCAGTTCTTC | CATSLGSANEQFF
TRBJ2-3 | many | TRBV7-3 | TRBD2 | TGTGCCAGCAGCTTAGCACTAGCGGGGAACACTAGCACAGATACGCAGTATTTT | CASSLALAGNTSTDTQYF
TRBJ2-3 | many | TRBV20-1 | - | TGCAGTTTCCCGTTCTCCGGGACTCACACCACAGATACGCAGTATTTT | CSFPFSGTHTTDTQYF
TRBJ2-1 | once | TRBV20-1 | - | TGCAGTGCCGACACAGTGGGCTCCTACAATGAGCAGTTCTTC | CSADTVGSYNEQFF
TRBJ1-1 | many | TRBV29-1 | TRBD1 | TGCAGCGTGACGGGACAGCAGAACACTGAAGCTTTCTTT | CSVTGQQNTEAFF
TRBJ1-6 | medium-sized | TRBV20-1 | - | TGCAGTGCCATCCGGGGGTATAATTCACCCCTCCACTTT | CSAIRGYNSPLHF
TRBJ2-7 | many | TRBV7-9 | - | TGTGCCAGCAGCGCTCGGTCTCTTGAGCAGTACTTC | CASSARSLEQYF
TRBJ2-7 | once | TRBV11-3 | - | TGTGCCAGCAACCCCGGGGGAGACTCATACGAGCAATACTTC | CASNPGGDSYEQYF
TRBJ2-1 | many | TRBV2 | - | TGTGCCAGCAGCTTGACCCTGAATGGTTACAATGAGCAGTTCTTC | CASSLTLNGYNEQFF
TRBJ1-6 | - | TRBV20-1 | TRBD1 | TGCAGTGCGGCAGGGACAGGCACCTATAATTCACCCCTCCACTTT | CSAAGTGTYNSPLHF
TRBJ2-7 | many | TRBV20-1 | - | TGCAGTGCTAGTCTAACAGGGTACCAATACGAGCAGTACTTC | CSASLTGYQYEQYF
TRBJ2-2 | - | TRBV28 | - | TGTGCCAGCAGTTCCCTGACTGAGGGGGAGCTGTTTTTT | CASSSLTEGELFF
TRBJ2-7 | - | TRBV28 | - | TGTGCCAGCAGTCCGACTACACCCTACGAGCAGTACTTC | CASSPTTPYEQYF
TRBJ2-5 | many | TRBV2 | - | TGTGCCAGCCTTCGTCGAGCTCGAGGGACCCAGTACTTC | CASLRRARGTQYF
TRBJ1-5 | many | TRBV30 | TRBD1 | TGTGCCTGGAGTATCCAGGGGGACCAGCCCCAGCATTTT | CAWSIQGDQPQHF
TRBJ2-2 | many | TRBV5-8 | TRBD2 | TGTGCCAGCAGCCCCCTCGTTGGCGGGGGGAACACCGGGGAGCTGTTTTTT | CASSPLVGGGNTGELFF
TRBJ2-7 | many | TRBV24-1 | TRBD1 | TGTGCCACCAGTGAGACCGGGACAGGGGACGAGCAGTACTTC | CATSETGTGDEQYF
TRBJ2-1 | many | TRBV28 | - | TGTGCCAGCAGTGGTGGGGGGGGCCGCAATGAGCAGTTCTTC | CASSGGGGRNEQFF
TRBJ2-3 | many | TRBV20-1 | TRBD2 | TGCAGTGCTGGGACTAGCGGGGGCACAGATACGCAGTATTTT | CSAGTSGGTDTQYF
TRBJ2-7 | - | TRBV12-3/TRBV12-4 | - | TGTGCCAGCAGTTTAGGGCGGAAACGCTACGAGCAGTACTTT | CASSLGRKRYEQYF
TRBJ2-2 | medium-sized | TRBV5-1 | TRBD1 | TGCGCCAGCAGCCAGGGGACAGGGCGCACCGGGGAGCTGTTTTTT | CASSQGTGRTGELFF
TRBJ2-2 | many | TRBV10-2 | - | TGCGCCAGCAGTGAGTCGGTAGCCGGGGAGCTGTTTTTT | CASSESVAGELFF
TRBJ2-3 | - | TRBV11-3 | - | TGTGCCAGCAGCTCCTTGGCGGATACGCAGTATTTT | CASSSLADTQYF
TRBJ1-2 | - | TRBV28 | - | - | CASSTSYGYTF
TRBJ1-1 | many | TRBV9 | - | TGTGCCAGCAGCGTATTCGAGGGCGGCACTGAAGCTTTCTTT | CASSVFEGGTEAFF
TRBJ1-4 | many | TRBV6-1 | - | TGTGCCAGCAGTCCGGAGGTCGGAGATGAAAAACTGTTTTTT | CASSPEVGDEKLFF
TRBJ2-3 | many | TRBV7-9 | TRBD1 | TGTGCCAGCAGCTTAGGACAGGGGGCGCCCCCAGATACGCAGTATTTT | CASSLGQGAPPDTQYF
TRBJ1-3 | - | TRBV28 | - | TGTGCCAGCAGTTATGTACCTGGTACAGAAAACACCATATATTTT | CASSYVPGTENTIYF
TRBJ2-1 | once | TRBV11-3 | TRBD2 | TGTGCCAGCAGCCCCGGAGTAGCGGGAGACAATGAGCAGTTCTTC | CASSPGVAGDNEQFF
TRBJ2-7 | medium-sized | TRBV20-1 | - | TGCAGTGCTAGAGCGGCAGGGACCTACGAGCAGTACTTC | CSARAAGTYEQYF
TRBJ2-5 | many | TRBV20-1 | TRBD2 | TGCAGTGCAACAGCGGGGGGGATAGAGACCCAGTACTTC | CSATAGGIETQYF
TRBJ2-1 | - | TRBV11-2 | TRBD2 | TGTGCCAGCAGCTCCGGGACTAGCGGATACAATGAGCAGTTCTTC | CASSSGTSGYNEQFF
TRBJ1-1 | many | TRBV30 | - | TGTGCCTGGAGTGTCAGGGGCAACACTGAAGCTTTCTTT | CAWSVRGNTEAFF
TRBJ1-6 | many | TRBV6-5 | - | TGTGCCAGCAGTTACCCGGGTGGGGGGCGCATCGTAGGTAATTCACCCCTCCACTTT | CASSYPGGGRIVGNSPLHF
TRBJ2-7 | many | TRBV20-1 | TRBD1 | TGCAGTGCTAGAGAGATGGGGACAGGGGGCAACGAGCAGTACTTC | CSAREMGTGGNEQYF
TRBJ2-5 | few | TRBV5-6 | TRBD2 | TGTGCCAGCAGCTGGGCCGGGACTAGTAGGGAAGAGACCCAGTACTTC | CASSWAGTSREETQYF
TRBJ2-1 | - | TRBV25-1 | - | TGTGCCAGCAGAGTCGGGGTTGGGGCAATCTCCAATGAGCAGTTCTTC | CASRVGVGAISNEQFF
TRBJ2-3 | - | TRBV2 | - | TGTGCCAGCGGGACACGAGCCACAGATACGCAGTATTTT | CASGTRATDTQYF
TRBJ1-2 | many | TRBV4-2 | - | TGTGCCAGCAGCCTCACAGGGCCAGCTAACTATGGCTACACCTTC | CASSLTGPANYGYTF
TRBJ1-1 | many | TRBV20-1 | - | TGCAGTGCTAGTCGGGGCGGAGGCACTGAAGCTTTCTTT | CSASRGGGTEAFF
TRBJ1-6 | medium-sized | TRBV12-3/TRBV12-4 | - | TGTGCCAGCAGTTTAACCTCAAAATCACCCCTCCACTTT | CASSLTSKSPLHF
TRBJ1-3 | medium-sized | TRBV6-5 | TRBD1 | TGTGCCAGCAGTTGGGGACAGGCGTCAAACACCATATATTTT | CASSWGQASNTIYF
TRBJ2-7 | - | TRBV6-5 | TRBD2 | TGTGCCAGCAGTTACGGGTCGGGAGGCTTCTACGAGCAGTACTTC | CASSYGSGGFYEQYF
TRBJ1-1 | many | TRBV10-3 | TRBD1 | TGTGCCATCAGAGGAGGACAGGGCGAGAACACTGAAGCTTTCTTT | CAIRGGQGENTEAFF
TRBJ1-2 | - | TRBV20-1 | TRBD1 | TGCAGTGCTATCCCGGACAGGGGGAATCACTGCTACACCTTC | CSAIPDRGNHCYTF
TRBJ2-7 | - | TRBV7-9 | TRBD1 | TGTGCCAGCAGCTACGGACAGGGAGTATCCCACGAGCAGTACTTC | CASSYGQGVSHEQYF
TRBJ1-2 | - | TRBV11-2 | - | TGTGCCAGCAGCGGGCGGGGGGCGCTTGGCTACACCTTC | CASSGRGALGYTF